The clone carrying this TCR beta chain was recorded at least ten times. Antigen unknown. The CDR3 runs to 16 residues. Germline CDR1 SGHRS, CDR2 YFSETQ. V dropped 4 bases and J dropped 0; count of bases not matched to a gene: 4. This sample is part of a study of T-cell memory formation after mild COVID-19. Study findings and constraints: The CD4+ clones that contracted clustered mainly within CM and EM, and the CD8+ clones concentrated in EMRA. Some SARS-CoV-2-responding clones were already detected in memory before infection.

Employing constant-segment primers, 5'RACE generated TCR alpha and TCR beta cDNA libraries bearing sample barcodes and UMIs. TCRdb reprocessed the 5' RACE reads via MiXCR and lists one record per CDR3 protein. The sample carries 250,000 to 350,000 distinct CDR3 sequences, roughly 15% recorded once. The J gene is TRBJ2-3, the V gene TRBV5-1, with TRBD2 matching 11 bases. This clonotype was obtained from a man younger than 30 who had mild COVID-19 (a few samples of this study predate the infection). Cell type and time point are not known. The sample was PBMCs or a T cell subset sorted from them (not recorded which). CDR3 protein: CASSLRLAGSTDTQYF. CDR3 sequence (DNA): TGCGCCAGCAGCCTCCGACTAGCGGGGAGCACAGATACGCAGTATTTT.